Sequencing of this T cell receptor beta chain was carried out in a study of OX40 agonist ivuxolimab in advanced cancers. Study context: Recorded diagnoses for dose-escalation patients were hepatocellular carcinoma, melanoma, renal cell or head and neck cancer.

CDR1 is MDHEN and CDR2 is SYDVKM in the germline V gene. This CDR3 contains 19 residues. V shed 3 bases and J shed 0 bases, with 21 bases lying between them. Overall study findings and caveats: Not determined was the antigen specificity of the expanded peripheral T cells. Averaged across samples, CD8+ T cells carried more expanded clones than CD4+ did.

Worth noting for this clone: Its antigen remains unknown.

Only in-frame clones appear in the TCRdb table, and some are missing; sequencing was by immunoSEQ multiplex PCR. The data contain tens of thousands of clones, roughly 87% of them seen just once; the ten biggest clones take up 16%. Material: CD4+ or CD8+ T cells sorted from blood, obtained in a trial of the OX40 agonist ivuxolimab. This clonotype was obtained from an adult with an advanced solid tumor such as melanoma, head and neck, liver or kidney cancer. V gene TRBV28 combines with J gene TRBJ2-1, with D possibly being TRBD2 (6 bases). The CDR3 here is CASSLSRVGRFFSYNEQFF. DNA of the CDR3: TGTGCCAGCAGTTTGTCCAGGGTAGGGAGGTTCTTCTCCTACAATGAGCAGTTCTTC.